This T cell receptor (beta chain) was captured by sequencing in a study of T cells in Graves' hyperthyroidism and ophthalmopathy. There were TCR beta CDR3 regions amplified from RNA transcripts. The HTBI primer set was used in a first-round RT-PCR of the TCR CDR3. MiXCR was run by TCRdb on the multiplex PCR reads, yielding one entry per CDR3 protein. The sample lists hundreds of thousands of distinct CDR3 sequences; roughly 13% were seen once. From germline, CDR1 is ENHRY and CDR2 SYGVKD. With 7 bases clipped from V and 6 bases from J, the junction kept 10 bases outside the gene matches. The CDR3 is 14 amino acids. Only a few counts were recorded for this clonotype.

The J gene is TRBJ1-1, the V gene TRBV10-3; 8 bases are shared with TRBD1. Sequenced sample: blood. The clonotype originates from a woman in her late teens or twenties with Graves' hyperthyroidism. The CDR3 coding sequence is TGTGCCATCACTAAACAGGGGGTTAGCGCTGAAGCTTTCTTT. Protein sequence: CAITKQGVSAEAFF.